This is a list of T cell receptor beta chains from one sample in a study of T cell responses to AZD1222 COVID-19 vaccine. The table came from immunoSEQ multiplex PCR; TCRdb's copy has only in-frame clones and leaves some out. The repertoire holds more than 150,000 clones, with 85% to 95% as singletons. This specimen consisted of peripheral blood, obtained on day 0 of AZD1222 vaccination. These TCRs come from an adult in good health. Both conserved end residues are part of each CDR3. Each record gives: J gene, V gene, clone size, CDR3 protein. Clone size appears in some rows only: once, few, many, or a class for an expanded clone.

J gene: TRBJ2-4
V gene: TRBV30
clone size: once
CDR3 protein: CAWSPGQNFYNIQYF

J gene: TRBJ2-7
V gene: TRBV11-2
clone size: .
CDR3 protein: CASSAGTSGYEQYF

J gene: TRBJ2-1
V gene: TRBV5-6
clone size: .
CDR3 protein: CASSLVTGGNEQFF

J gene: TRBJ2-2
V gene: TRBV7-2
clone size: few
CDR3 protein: CASSPTGANTGELFF

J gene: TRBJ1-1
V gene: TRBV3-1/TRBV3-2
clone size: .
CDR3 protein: CASRRTGASGTEAFF

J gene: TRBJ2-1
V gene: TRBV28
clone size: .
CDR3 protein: CASRIGGTSGGSWEFF

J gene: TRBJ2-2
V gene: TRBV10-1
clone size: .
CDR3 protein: CASKSGPPNTGELFF

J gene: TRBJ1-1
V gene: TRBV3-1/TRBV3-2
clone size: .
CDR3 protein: CASSPFLGSPEAFF

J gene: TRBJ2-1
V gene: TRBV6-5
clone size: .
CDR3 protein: CASRLAGGPDNEQFF

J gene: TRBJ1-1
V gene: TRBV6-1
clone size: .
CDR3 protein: CASSEINEAFF

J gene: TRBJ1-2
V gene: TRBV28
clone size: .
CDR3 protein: CAIQSPDGLLYGYTF

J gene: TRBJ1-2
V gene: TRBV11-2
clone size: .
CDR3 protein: CASRQVGTGDSGGYTF

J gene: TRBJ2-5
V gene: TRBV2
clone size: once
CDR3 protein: CASQGGLDPQETQYF

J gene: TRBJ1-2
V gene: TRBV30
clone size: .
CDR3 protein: CAWSTGNYGYTF

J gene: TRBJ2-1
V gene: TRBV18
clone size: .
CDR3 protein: CASSPSGRGPANNEQFF

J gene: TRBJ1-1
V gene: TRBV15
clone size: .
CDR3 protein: CATSRVMRDQSTEAFF

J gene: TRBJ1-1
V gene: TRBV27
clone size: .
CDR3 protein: CASSLGGSNTEAFF

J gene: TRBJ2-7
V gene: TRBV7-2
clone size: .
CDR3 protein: CASSWGEGVGVGEQYF

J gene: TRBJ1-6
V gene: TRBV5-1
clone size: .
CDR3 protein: CASSLAPGDSPLHF

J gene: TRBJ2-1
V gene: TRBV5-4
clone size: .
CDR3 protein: CASSSEDSPYNEQFF